This entry concerns a single T cell receptor (beta chain). The data derive from a study of shared clonotypes between healthy human individuals. As defined, naive CD8 cells were CD45RO-negative and positively selected for CCR7, with terminally differentiated effector memory CD45RA+ cells excluded. Donors had no recently reported acute infections or vaccinations and were HIV-negative. Per germline, CDR1 SQVTM and CDR2 ANQGSEA. Trimming stripped 4 bases from V and 0 bases from J, with 10 bases between. The CDR3 consists of 14 residues. Assay: immunoSEQ multiplex PCR; the TCRdb copy retains only in-frame clones and omits some. This table holds hundreds of thousands of clones, about 91% found once.

The gene calls are TRBV29-1 and TRBJ2-1, with TRBD1 as a possible D gene (5 bases). Sequencing was carried out using naive CD8+ T cells sorted from blood. The sequence came from a man aged 25 to 40 in good health. The CDR3 region is CSVVGDTSYNEQFF. For the CDR3, the DNA is TGCAGCGTTGTAGGGGATACCTCCTACAATGAGCAGTTCTTC.